A selection of T cell receptor beta chains follows, all from one sample in a study of cytomegalovirus exposure and HLA in healthy donors. Generated by immunoSEQ multiplex PCR, the TCRdb table keeps only in-frame clones and is missing some. Among roughly 130,000 clones, roughly 90% were seen once, and the ten largest hold under 3%. What was sequenced was PBMCs. The receptors here all came from a young man in good health and CMV-seronegative. CDR3s include the opening cysteine and the closing phenylalanine or tryptophan. D genes are given only for firm matches. Clone size appears in some rows only: once, few, many, or a class for an expanded clone.

d_gene | j_gene | len | v_gene | abundance | CDR3nt | CDR3aa
NA | TRBJ1-1 | 13 | TRBV18 | NA | TGTGCCAGCTCGGGCGGCGGGGACACTGAAGCTTTCTTT | CASSGGGDTEAFF
TRBD1 | TRBJ1-6 | 16 | TRBV18 | NA | TGTGCCAGCTCGCTGCAGGGGGCGCGTCAAAATTCACCCCTCCACTTT | CASSLQGARQNSPLHF
TRBD1 | TRBJ2-7 | 15 | TRBV5-4 | NA | TGTGCCAGTGGAACCATAGGGGGCGATAAATACGAGCAGTACTTC | CASGTIGGDKYEQYF
NA | TRBJ1-5 | 17 | TRBV7-8 | NA | TGTGCCAGCAGCTTATATGGGCAGGCGGGGGGCGATCAGCCCCAGCATTTT | CASSLYGQAGGDQPQHF
NA | TRBJ2-2 | 13 | TRBV5-4 | NA | TGTGCCAGCAAAGAGCTGAACACCGGGGAGCTGTTTTTT | CASKELNTGELFF
TRBD1 | TRBJ2-7 | 14 | TRBV5-4 | NA | TGTGCCAGCAGCTCCGGGACAGCCTCCTACGAGCAGTACTTC | CASSSGTASYEQYF
NA | TRBJ1-2 | 14 | TRBV19 | NA | TGTGCCAGTAGTATACTGTCGGGGGTCTATGGCTACACCTTC | CASSILSGVYGYTF
NA | TRBJ1-4 | 13 | TRBV19 | NA | TGTGCCAGTAGTATCTGGGACACTGAAAAACTGTTTTTT | CASSIWDTEKLFF
TRBD2 | TRBJ2-7 | 16 | TRBV9 | NA | TGTGCCAGCAGCGCCATCCCGACTAGCGCCTCCTACGAGCAGTACTTC | CASSAIPTSASYEQYF
TRBD2 | TRBJ2-7 | 15 | TRBV28 | NA | TGTGCCAGCAGTTTATCAGGTCTAGCGGGCTACGAGCAGTACTTC | CASSLSGLAGYEQYF
NA | TRBJ1-1 | 14 | TRBV11-1 | few | TGTGCCAGCAGCTTTGGTAGAGGGGGCACTGAAGCTTTCTTT | CASSFGRGGTEAFF
NA | TRBJ1-1 | 16 | TRBV7-9 | NA | TGTGCCAGCAGCTTACCCGAGGGACACCCGAACACTGAAGCTTTCTTT | CASSLPEGHPNTEAFF
NA | TRBJ2-7 | 14 | TRBV11-2 | few | TGTGCCAGCAGCCCTTTTATCCCAGGCATGGAGCAGTACTTC | CASSPFIPGMEQYF
TRBD2 | TRBJ2-2 | 15 | TRBV2 | NA | TGTGCCAGCAGTGAAGGGCTAGCGGGAGCCGGGGAGCTGTTTTTT | CASSEGLAGAGELFF